Listed below are T cell receptor beta chains from one sample, sequenced in a study of response to subunit inactivated influenza vaccine. TCRdb fed the RT-PCR reads into MiXCR, producing one record per CDR3 protein. The data show approximately 520,000 distinct CDR3 sequences, 16% seen once. Specimen: CD4+ T cells sorted from PBMCs, collected about 23 months after vaccination. Source of these receptors: a man aged 50 to 75 who received an inactivated influenza vaccine. The CDR3 runs from the conserved cysteine through the conserved F or W.

>TRBJ2-1|TRBV6-4
CASSDSYGPYNEQFF
>TRBJ1-2|TRBV3-1
CASSPPAGEYGYTF
>TRBJ2-2|TRBV7-8
CASSFGLGATGELFF
>TRBJ2-3|TRBV27
CASGRHALTDTQYF
>TRBJ2-3|TRBV7-2
CASSTRFSGRAPDTQYF
>TRBJ2-7|TRBV6-5
CASSSRLASGTYEQYF
>TRBJ2-1|TRBV5-6
CASSSLAGDKNEQFF
>TRBJ1-2|TRBV20-1
CSAPSGPLGFNYGYTF
>TRBJ2-1|TRBV10-3
CAYQGTGINEQFF
>TRBJ1-1|TRBV10-3
CAVRTADTEAFF
>TRBJ2-1|TRBV5-1
CASSLQRGGNEQFF
>TRBJ2-7|TRBV4-1
CASSQESPGHYEQYF
>TRBJ2-3|TRBV11-2
CASSYTGLANTQYF
>TRBJ2-1|TRBV20-1
CSARGPARYKDEQFF
>TRBJ1-2|TRBV3-1
CASSQHYGYTF
>TRBJ2-5|TRBV29-1
CSVVRVAAQETQYF
>TRBJ2-1|TRBV7-3
CASSPGRGAEQFF
>TRBJ2-3|TRBV4-3
CASSPRPSTGTDTQYF
>TRBJ2-3|TRBV4-2
CASSRALFSTDTQYF
>TRBJ2-7|TRBV11-1
CASSPGTDQIYEQYF
>TRBJ2-2|TRBV12-3/TRBV12-4
CASSFTGSGELFF
>TRBJ1-1|TRBV20-1
CSAREGAFNTEAFF
>TRBJ2-7|TRBV5-6
CASSSYRSLTPEQYF
>TRBJ2-7|TRBV27
CASSLRLGLRTSGSYEQYF
>TRBJ1-1|TRBV3-1
CASSHGQGGEAFF
>TRBJ2-7|TRBV7-2
CASSLAQGGTYEQYF
>TRBJ2-1|TRBV20-1
CSATGLAGGSYNEQFF
>TRBJ2-3|TRBV20-1
CNPAMRDRGGDTQYF
>TRBJ2-3|TRBV20-1
CSAKSGGGTDTQYF
>TRBJ1-2|TRBV6-2/TRBV6-3
CASSYLQGRDGYTF
>TRBJ1-1|TRBV6-1
CASKVNTRAEAFF
>TRBJ2-5|TRBV28
CASTQQVRLETQYF
>TRBJ2-7|TRBV29-1
CSVIPQTGAGEQYF
>TRBJ2-4|TRBV5-1
CASSPLSNAKNIQYF
>TRBJ2-7|TRBV7-2
CASSRMAGSWGEQYF
>TRBJ1-1|TRBV10-3
CAISESRGTTEAFF
>TRBJ2-7|TRBV3-1
CASSQGLLGSYEQYF
>TRBJ1-3|TRBV4-2
CASSQAQPTGNTIYF
>TRBJ2-3|TRBV12-3/TRBV12-4
CASRLELGTQYF
>TRBJ2-3|TRBV28
CASSLGTGVAYF
>TRBJ2-1|TRBV7-6
CASSLERPSSYNEQFF
>TRBJ1-5|TRBV20-1
CSARDRARGRGNQPQHF
>TRBJ1-2|TRBV30
CAWRGLGYGYTF
>TRBJ2-3|TRBV21-1
CASSKGRHGRSTDTQYF
>TRBJ2-1|TRBV12-3/TRBV12-4
CASLFGRLNYNEQFF
>TRBJ2-2|TRBV4-2
CASSQDRGNSGELFF